This paragraph covers one T cell receptor beta chain sequence. The sample comes from a study of patients and donors after allogeneic stem cell transplantation. The CDR3 is made up of 14 amino acids. The trim removed 1 base at V and 5 bases at J, leaving 4 bases unmatched. CDR1 and CDR2 (germline): DFQATT, SNEGSKA (reference sequence). Each CDR3 protein gets one entry after TCRdb re-called the RT-PCR reads with MiXCR. This table holds tens of thousands of distinct CDR3 sequences, 48% found once. The specimen sequenced was blood, either unsorted or a sorted T cell fraction (not recorded which). The chain recombines TRBV20-1 with TRBJ2-1, with 8 bases that match TRBD2. The receptor comes from a human donor who was either an allogeneic HSCT recipient or a stem cell or donor lymphocyte infusion donor (not recorded which). It is not recorded whose cells these are; they may come from a transplant donor. For the CDR3, the DNA is TGCAGTGCTAGAGTGAATAGCGGGAACAATGAGCAGTTCTTC. Translated: CSARVNSGNNEQFF.